These 32 T cell receptor beta chains originate from one sample sequenced in a study of cytomegalovirus exposure and HLA in healthy donors. The primer mix had 60 Vbeta and 13 Jbeta primers. Measured with immunoSEQ multiplex PCR; TCRdb has only the in-frame clones, and not every one. The data contain 110,000 to 150,000 clones, nearly 10% of them singletons. Sequenced: PBMCs. The source of these receptors is a man aged 45-60 years in good health and CMV-seronegative.

This clone was observed a few times. Other nucleotide sequences in the sample specify the same CDR3. The rearrangement links TRBV19 to TRBJ1-2; a weak D match, TRBD1 (5 bases). V dropped 1 base and J dropped 6 bases, with 6 bases sitting between them. Germline CDR1 is LNHDA and CDR2 is SQIVND (reference sequence). CDR3 length equals 12 residues. Here the CDR3 reads CASSIGGDGYTF. CDR3 nucleotides: TGTGCCAGTAGTATAGGGGGCGATGGCTACACCTTC.

The chain combines TRBV30 with TRBJ2-2; tentative D call: TRBD2 (6 bases). From germline, CDR1 is GTSNPN and CDR2 SVGIG (reference sequence). This CDR3 contains 14 residues. Deletions cut 3 bases from V and 5 bases from J, with 13 bases between. CDR3 sequence (DNA): TGTGCCTGGAGGGGAGGTGGGGGAACCGGGGAGCTGTTTTTT. As protein: CAWRGGGGTGELFF.

CDR3 protein: CSANGQKSYTF. The CDR3 DNA sequence: TGCAGTGCTAACGGACAGAAGAGCTACACCTTC. The rearrangement links TRBV20-1 to TRBJ1-2; TRBD1 is a possible D gene (6 bases). Trimming stripped 4 bases from V and 9 bases from J, with 12 bases between. CDR3 length: 11 amino acids. Germline V gene lookup returns CDR1 DFQATT and CDR2 SNEGSKA (reference sequence).

The chain combines TRBV27 with TRBJ2-5; possibly TRBD2 for D (6 bases). Germline lookup yields CDR1 MNHEY and CDR2 SMNVEV (reference sequence). The CDR3 covers 13 residues. V lost 3 bases and J lost 2, with 7 bases in between. The CDR3 spells CASSLTRQETQYF. The CDR3 DNA is TGTGCCAGCAGTTTGACTAGACAAGAGACCCAGTACTTC.

The table lists this clone with a few counts. The genes are TRBV5-1 and TRBJ2-3; 8 nucleotides match TRBD2. The V gene end was trimmed by 5 bases and the J gene end by 1 base; junction bases not matched to a gene: 6. The CDR3 sequence is 15 residues long. Germline V gene data show CDR1 as SGHRS and CDR2 as YFSETQ. The CDR3 region is CASSLAGSRTDTQYF. The CDR3 DNA is TGCGCCAGCAGTTTAGCGGGGTCCCGCACAGATACGCAGTATTTT.

In its sample, this clone was seen a few times. The J gene is TRBJ2-3, the V gene TRBV6-5; maybe TRBD1 (7 bases). V shed 5 bases and J shed 0 bases, with 12 bases lying between them. This CDR3 has 15 amino acids. Germline CDR1 and CDR2: MNHEY and SVGAGI. The CDR3 protein is CASSQQGTSTDTQYF. CDR3 sequence (DNA): TGTGCCAGCAGTCAACAGGGGACTAGCACAGATACGCAGTATTTT.

The chain combines TRBV28 with TRBJ2-7, with D hard to call. Trimming shortened V by 8 bases and J by 1 base, and 9 bases separated the two germline ends. The germline V gene has CDR1 MDHEN and CDR2 SYDVKM. This CDR3 has 12 residues. In DNA form, the CDR3 reads TGTGCCAGCTACCAGGATTCCTACGAGCAGTACTTC. This encodes CASYQDSYEQYF. Supplemented by reference TRBV28 and TRBJ2-7, the full variable domain reads DVKVTQSSRYLVKRTGEKVFLECVQDMDHENMFWYRQDPGLGLRLIYFSYDVKMKEKGDIPEGYSVSREKKERFSLILESASTNQTSMYLCASYQDSYEQYFGPGTRLTVT.

This clone was counted between two and nine times. The V and J genes are TRBV11-3 and TRBJ2-3; 9 positions match TRBD1. The germline V gene encodes CDR1 SGHNT and CDR2 YENEEA. Trimming at V came to 0 bases and at J to 8 bases, leaving 9 bases not matched to a gene. The CDR3 totals 16 residues. The CDR3 region is CASSLDLGQGLGTQYF. For the CDR3, the DNA is TGTGCCAGCAGCTTAGATCTGGGACAGGGATTAGGTACGCAGTATTTT.

The V call is TRBV6-1, the J call TRBJ2-7, with TRBD1 matching 9 bases. The CDR3 contains 15 residues. CDR1 and CDR2 (germline): MNHNS, SASEGT. The J segment lost 3 bases and the V segment lost 4 bases, leaving 7 bases of the junction unmatched. In nucleotides, the CDR3 is TGTGCCAGCAGTGGGCCGGGACAGGGCTACTACGAGCAGTACTTC. Amino acid sequence: CASSGPGQGYYEQYF.

This clone was detected only a few times. V is TRBV7-2 and J is TRBJ2-2; TRBD2 matches 13 bases. CDR1 SGHTA and CDR2 FQGNSA come from the germline V gene. This CDR3 contains 16 residues. V was clipped by 5 bases and J by 3 bases; unmatched bases: 3. The CDR3 DNA sequence: TGTGCCAGCAGCCTGACTAGCGGGGGGTACACCGGGGAGCTGTTTTTT. It yields the protein CASSLTSGGYTGELFF.

The chain employs TRBV20-1 and TRBJ2-2, with no clear D. From germline, CDR1 is DFQATT and CDR2 SNEGSKA (reference sequence). The CDR3 totals 11 residues. V lost 2 bases and J 7 bases, leaving 5 bases between the germline ends. The CDR3 nucleotides read TGCAGTGCTAGATCCTACGGGGAGCTGTTTTTT. Its protein is CSARSYGELFF.

This clone was found a few times. The J gene is TRBJ1-5, the V gene TRBV7-6, with D unclear. CDR1 and CDR2 from the germline V gene are SGHVS and FNYEAQ. The CDR3 is 13 amino acids. V was trimmed by 1 base and J by 7 bases, leaving 8 bases between them. CDR3 DNA sequence: TGTGCCAGCAGCTTAGGGGCACGACAGCCCCAGCATTTT. This encodes CASSLGARQPQHF.

The V call is TRBV6-1, the J call TRBJ2-1, with 12 bases identical to TRBD2. Germline V gene sequence: CDR1 MNHNS, CDR2 SASEGT. The V and J ends lost 5 bases and 8 bases, in that order; junction bases with no gene match: 7. CDR3 length: 15 amino acids. The CDR3 is CASSLGLAGLYEQFF. The CDR3, as DNA: TGTGCCAGCAGTTTAGGACTAGCGGGGTTGTATGAGCAGTTCTTC.

The chain joins TRBV11-2 to TRBJ2-1; unclear D gene. Trimming took off 5 bases at V and 0 bases at J, with 20 bases between the two ends. Germline V lookup: CDR1 SGHAT, CDR2 FQNNGV. The CDR3 loop spans 18 amino acids. CDR3 nucleotide sequence: TGTGCCAGCAGCGCCATATACGGCGGCCGTAGCTCCTACAATGAGCAGTTCTTC. Residues: CASSAIYGGRSSYNEQFF.

This chain uses TRBV5-1 with TRBJ1-1, with unresolved D. The CDR3 has 15 residues. Per the germline V gene, CDR1 is SGHRS and CDR2 is YFSETQ. V was shortened by 4 bases and J by 4 bases, with 17 bases between the two germline ends. The CDR3 DNA reads TGCGCCAGCAGCAGAGAGGGAATTGGAGTCACTGAAGCTTTCTTT. Its translation is CASSREGIGVTEAFF.

This clone qualifies as medium-sized. The chain has TRBV6-1 and TRBJ2-3, with 12 nucleotides matching TRBD2. Germline V gene sequence: CDR1 MNHNS, CDR2 SASEGT. This CDR3 is built from 17 residues. V trimming: 3 bases; J trimming: 1 base; junction bases outside the gene matches: 5. CDR3 protein: CASSDLAGGPGTDTQYF. The CDR3 bases are TGTGCCAGCAGTGATCTAGCGGGGGGGCCCGGCACAGATACGCAGTATTTT.

In its sample, this clone was seen a few times. Germline is not matched at one junction end, which may reflect a read error. The V call is TRBV7-8, the J call TRBJ1-1, with a possible D match to TRBD1 (6 bases). Germline V gene lookup returns CDR1 SGHVS and CDR2 FQNEAQ. This CDR3 region has 12 residues. The CDR3 loop reads CASSAARDTRSF. In DNA form, the CDR3 reads TGTGCCAGCAGCGCTGCCCGGGACACCAGATCCTTT.

A single count supports this clone. The genes are TRBV18 and TRBJ2-1; the match to TRBD2 covers 12 bases. This CDR3 has 15 amino acids. Germline CDR1 is KGHSH and CDR2 is LQKENI. After removal of 3 bases from V and 8 bases from J, the junction contained 5 bases not matched to a gene. The chain's CDR3 is CASSPGLAGLDEQFF. The CDR3, as DNA: TGTGCCAGCTCACCTGGACTAGCGGGGCTAGATGAGCAGTTCTTC.

This clone came up a few times. The DNA of the CDR3 is TGTGCCAGCAAGTTATGGGGAGCGGGGGACTACGAGCAGTACTTC. Its protein product is CASKLWGAGDYEQYF. V is TRBV5-4 and J is TRBJ2-7, with 8 bases identical to TRBD2. The J segment lost 3 bases and the V segment lost 6 bases, leaving 11 bases of the junction unmatched. In germline, CDR1 is SGHNT, CDR2 YYREEE (reference sequence). The CDR3 runs to 15 residues.

This clone was recorded a few times. The chain links TRBV4-1 to TRBJ1-1; D unresolved. Germline CDR1 is MGHRA and CDR2 is YSYEKL. This CDR3 comprises 17 residues. Between the trimmed V and J ends, which lost 5 bases and 0 bases, there was a span of 19 bases. The CDR3 here is CASSTHPREPLNTEAFF. CDR3 sequence (DNA): TGCGCCAGCAGCACCCACCCAAGAGAACCTTTGAACACTGAAGCTTTCTTT.

This clone came up a few times. This chain uses TRBV7-2 with TRBJ1-5, with D hard to call. This CDR3 region has 13 residues. The germline V gene has CDR1 SGHTA and CDR2 FQGNSA. Between the trimmed V and J ends, which lost 2 bases and 3 bases, there was a span of 5 bases. The CDR3 spells CASSLWANQPQHF. In DNA form, the CDR3 reads TGTGCCAGCAGCTTATGGGCCAATCAGCCCCAGCATTTT.

The chain employs TRBV5-1 and TRBJ2-5; perhaps TRBD2 as D (5 bases). CDR1 and CDR2 (germline): SGHRS, YFSETQ. Trimming removed 0 bases from V and 3 bases from J, with 9 bases in between. This CDR3 has 14 residues. CDR3 amino acids: CASSLVIGEETQYF. The CDR3 nucleotides are TGCGCCAGCAGCTTGGTGATCGGGGAAGAGACCCAGTACTTC.

The CDR3 sequence: CASRGGGSSWELFF. The CDR3 coding sequence is TGTGCCAGCAGGGGCGGCGGGAGTAGCTGGGAGCTGTTTTTT. The gene calls are TRBV28 and TRBJ2-2; 7 bases fit TRBD2. The length of the CDR3 is 14 residues. J lost 9 bases, V lost 6 bases, and 10 bases had no gene match. Germline V CDR1 and CDR2: MDHEN, SYDVKM.

The chain links TRBV29-1 to TRBJ1-2; the D gene is possibly TRBD1 (5 bases). V dropped 3 bases and J dropped 1 base, with 12 bases sitting between them. Germline V CDR1 and CDR2: SQVTM, ANQGSEA. CDR3 size: 14 residues. CDR3 sequence: CSVEFGGDNYGYTF. The CDR3 coding sequence is TGCAGCGTTGAGTTCGGAGGGGATAACTATGGCTACACCTTC. The whole variable domain, filled in from reference TRBV29-1 and TRBJ1-2, reads SAVISQKPSRDICQRGTSLTIQCQVDSQVTMMFWYRQQPGQSLTLIATANQGSEATYESGFVIDKFPISRPNLTFSTLTVSNMSPEDSSIYLCSVEFGGDNYGYTFGSGTRLTVV.

This clone came up a few times. This chain links TRBV7-2 with TRBJ1-5; no firm D call. The CDR3 is 17 amino acids. V was shortened by 2 bases and J by 0 bases, with 14 bases between the two germline ends. The germline V gene encodes CDR1 SGHTA and CDR2 FQGNSA. CDR3 sequence: CASSLWRTPSSNQPQHF. CDR3 nucleotides: TGTGCCAGCAGCTTATGGAGGACTCCCTCTAGCAATCAGCCCCAGCATTTT.

In DNA, the CDR3 is TGTGCCAGCAGTGGACAATGGGGAGGAAATGATGGCTACACCTTC. Protein product: CASSGQWGGNDGYTF. The chain has TRBV6-1 and TRBJ1-2; no definite D call. The CDR3 runs to 15 residues. CDR1 MNHNS and CDR2 SASEGT come from the germline V gene. The V end lost 4 bases, the J end lost 6 bases, and 18 bases lay between the germline ends.

V and J are TRBV5-1 and TRBJ2-1; 10 bases fit TRBD2. V was clipped by 4 bases and J by 4 bases; unmatched bases: 8. CDR1 is SGHRS and CDR2 is YFSETQ in the germline V gene. The CDR3 loop spans 16 amino acids. CDR3 nucleotide sequence: TGCGCCAGCAGCATTTCCGGGACTAGCGTTTACAATGAGCAGTTCTTC. This sequence encodes CASSISGTSVYNEQFF.

The V call is TRBV6-1, the J call TRBJ2-7, with 7 bases lining up with TRBD1. Germline CDR1 and CDR2: MNHNS and SASEGT. The CDR3 is made up of 14 amino acids. Trimming took 6 bases from V and 2 from J; bases not matched to a gene: 7. For the CDR3, the DNA is TGTGCCAGCAGATCCGGGACAGTACCCTACGAGCAGTACTTC. Amino acids: CASRSGTVPYEQYF.

J is TRBJ1-2 and V is TRBV6-6, with TRBD1 identical over 8 bases. J gave up 0 bases and V 5 bases, and 5 bases lay outside the gene matches. The CDR3 is 15 amino acids. Germline V gives CDR1 MNHNY, CDR2 SVGAGI (reference sequence). CDR3 in amino acids: CASSTWTGTNYGYTF. Here the CDR3 DNA reads TGTGCCAGCAGTACATGGACAGGGACTAACTATGGCTACACCTTC.

The CDR3 is CASSLRQEAGANVLTF. Here the CDR3 DNA reads TGCGCCAGCAGCCTAAGACAGGAAGCTGGGGCCAACGTCCTGACTTTC. The chain joins TRBV4-1 to TRBJ2-6; maybe TRBD1 (6 bases). Germline loops: CDR1 MGHRA, CDR2 YSYEKL. This CDR3 contains 16 residues. Trimming cost V 4 bases and J 2 bases, with 12 bases left between them.

There are many counts of this clone. The chain has TRBV19 and TRBJ1-4; perhaps TRBD1 as D (6 bases). Germline V lookup: CDR1 LNHDA, CDR2 SQIVND (reference sequence). V was trimmed by 3 bases and J by 7 bases, leaving 15 bases between them. The CDR3 sequence is 15 residues long. CDR3 sequence: CASSIDRRRGEKLFF. CDR3 sequence (DNA): TGTGCCAGTAGTATCGACAGGCGCCGAGGTGAAAAACTGTTTTTT. Full variable domain (remainder filled in from reference TRBV19 and TRBJ1-4): DGGITQSPKYLFRKEGQNVTLSCEQNLNHDAMYWYRQDPGQGLRLIYYSQIVNDFQKGDIAEGYSVSREKKESFPLTVTSAQKNPTAFYLCASSIDRRRGEKLFFGSGTQLSVL.

This clone was seen more than once but under ten times. The chain links TRBV4-1 to TRBJ2-5, with 7 bases identical to TRBD2. Germline V CDR1 and CDR2: MGHRA, YSYEKL. The CDR3 runs to 16 residues. With 1 base clipped from V and 4 bases from J, the junction kept 9 bases outside the gene matches. The CDR3, as DNA: TGCGCCAGCAGCCAAGGGGGGGGAGCGGGGCGAGAGACCCAGTACTTC. Translation gives CASSQGGGAGRETQYF.